Each of the 20 T cell receptor beta chains below was sequenced from the same sample in a study of shared clonotypes between healthy human individuals. Measured with immunoSEQ multiplex PCR; TCRdb has only the in-frame clones, and not every one. The table lists 190,000 or so clones, 65% to 80% of them singletons, with 8.5% to 12% in the top ten. The sample consisted of memory CD4+ T cells sorted from blood. Subset denoted: CD45RA-negative fraction. The receptors come from a man aged 25 to 45 in good health.

The V call is TRBV14, the J call TRBJ2-7; no firm D call. V gave up 2 bases and J gave up 6 bases, with 5 bases separating them. The CDR3 runs 11 residues. The germline gives CDR1 SGHDN, CDR2 FVKESK. The CDR3 DNA sequence: TGTGCCAGCAGCCAATTTGGCGAGCAGTACTTC. This translates into CASSQFGEQYF.

The chain joins TRBV14 to TRBJ1-1; D remains ambiguous. V was pared by 3 bases and J by 2 bases, with 7 bases between. This CDR3 is 13 amino acids long. From germline, CDR1 is SGHDN and CDR2 FVKESK. The CDR3 DNA sequence: TGTGCCAGCAGCCACTTCGCCAACACTGAAGCTTTCTTT. This encodes CASSHFANTEAFF.

There are a few counts of this clone. The J gene is TRBJ2-7, the V gene TRBV5-6; D gene uncertain. CDR3 length: 13 residues. Germline V gene lookup returns CDR1 SGHDT and CDR2 YYEEEE. Trimming pared 0 bases from V and 9 bases from J, leaving 13 bases between. The CDR3 region is CASSLEGLSGQYF. In DNA form, the CDR3 reads TGTGCCAGCAGCTTGGAAGGTCTTTCGGGGCAGTACTTC. The full variable domain, with the rest looked up from reference TRBV5-6 and TRBJ2-7, is DAGVTQSPTHLIKTRGQQVTLRCSPKSGHDTVSWYQQALGQGPQFIFQYYEEEERQRGNFPDRFSGHQFPNYSSELNVNALLLGDSALYLCASSLEGLSGQYFGPGTRLTVT.

With regard to this clone: Other DNA sequences in this sample translate to the same CDR3. This chain links TRBV7-2 with TRBJ2-3; 9 nucleotides line up with TRBD2. Germline CDR1 SGHTA, CDR2 FQGNSA. Losses at the gene ends were 0 bases for V and 1 base for J; bases not matched to a gene: 2. The CDR3 is 16 amino acids. CDR3 residues: CASSLALAGGTDTQYF. The CDR3 bases are TGTGCCAGCAGCTTAGCGTTAGCGGGGGGCACAGATACGCAGTATTTT.

Only a few counts were recorded for this clone. The chain combines TRBV29-1 with TRBJ2-7; no clear D. The CDR3 has 12 amino acids. Germline CDR1 and CDR2: SQVTM and ANQGSEA. Trimming stripped 5 bases from V and 5 bases from J, with 13 bases between. CDR3 in amino acids: CSVSTPRNEQYF. Here the CDR3 DNA reads TGCAGCGTTAGTACCCCCCGGAACGAGCAGTACTTC.

This chain joins TRBV28 and TRBJ1-5; 9 nucleotides agree with TRBD1. Trimming took 5 bases from V and 3 from J; bases not matched to a gene: 11. The length of the CDR3 is 17 residues. Germline loops: CDR1 MDHEN, CDR2 SYDVKM. CDR3 sequence reads: CASSPSSQGAFNQPQHF. The CDR3 DNA follows: TGTGCCAGCAGTCCAAGCTCACAGGGGGCCTTCAATCAGCCCCAGCATTTT.

The chain links TRBV28 to TRBJ1-1; D ambiguous. The V and J ends lost 2 bases and 0 bases respectively, with 10 bases between them. Germline V gives CDR1 MDHEN, CDR2 SYDVKM. The CDR3 is 15 amino acids. CDR3 loop: CASSLAWSLNTEAFF. CDR3 DNA sequence: TGTGCCAGCAGTTTAGCTTGGAGTTTGAACACTGAAGCTTTCTTT. Full variable domain (rest looked up from reference TRBV28 and TRBJ1-1): DVKVTQSSRYLVKRTGEKVFLECVQDMDHENMFWYRQDPGLGLRLIYFSYDVKMKEKGDIPEGYSVSREKKERFSLILESASTNQTSMYLCASSLAWSLNTEAFFGQGTRLTVV.

This clone has a handful of counts. The chain employs TRBV9 and TRBJ1-1; perhaps TRBD1 as D (6 bases). Germline values: CDR1 SGDLS, CDR2 YYNGEE. The germline V and J ends were trimmed by 2 bases and 5 bases, with 19 bases remaining between them. CDR3 length equals 16 residues. CDR3 region: CASSVVTGPAGTEAFF. The CDR3, as DNA: TGTGCCAGCAGCGTGGTAACAGGGCCCGCGGGGACTGAAGCTTTCTTT.

For the CDR3, the DNA is TGTGCCAGCAGCCTTCCCGCCGCGGGGACAGATGGCTACACCTTC. Protein sequence: CASSLPAAGTDGYTF. The chain combines TRBV7-9 with TRBJ1-2; TRBD1 agrees at 7 bases. Trimming cost V 5 bases and J 6 bases; bases outside gene matches: 12. The CDR3 has 15 residues. Germline values: CDR1 SEHNR, CDR2 FQNEAQ (reference sequence).

The chain links TRBV7-3 to TRBJ2-3; D could derive from TRBD1 or TRBD2 (5 bases each). Germline V CDR1 and CDR2: SGHTA, FQGTGA. The CDR3 spans 14 residues. V dropped 5 bases and J dropped 4 bases, with 13 bases sitting between them. CDR3 nucleotides: TGTGCCAGCAGCCTCGGACTGGGGGCAGATACGCAGTATTTT. As protein: CASSLGLGADTQYF.

The chain employs TRBV2 and TRBJ2-5; D possibly corresponds to TRBD1 (6 bases). The V gene lost 1 base and the J gene lost 1 base, with 13 bases spanning the gap. This CDR3 has 16 amino acids. Germline CDR1 reads SNHLY; CDR2 reads FYNNEI. CDR3 in amino acids: CASSEELGAVQETQYF. The CDR3 coding sequence is TGTGCCAGCAGTGAAGAGCTGGGGGCCGTCCAAGAGACCCAGTACTTC.

The chain uses TRBV2 and TRBJ1-5; no reliable D call. Trimming took 1 base from V and 8 from J, leaving 12 bases between them. CDR1 SNHLY and CDR2 FYNNEI come from the germline V gene. The CDR3 extends over 14 amino acids. Written as DNA, the CDR3 is TGTGCCAGCAGTGAAGAGAGGGATGGGGAGCCCCAGCATTTT. As protein: CASSEERDGEPQHF.

This chain connects TRBV11-2 to TRBJ2-7; 9 positions agree with TRBD1. The germline V gene has CDR1 SGHAT and CDR2 FQNNGV. This CDR3 has 15 amino acids. V was pared by 1 base and J by 7 bases, with 8 bases of the junction left unmatched. The CDR3 region is CASSLGEQGASEQYF. The DNA of the CDR3 is TGTGCCAGCAGCTTAGGAGAACAGGGGGCGAGTGAGCAGTACTTC. The full variable domain, its missing parts supplied by reference TRBV11-2 and TRBJ2-7, is EAGVAQSPRYKIIEKRQSVAFWCNPISGHATLYWYQQILGQGPKLLIQFQNNGVVDDSQLPKDRFSAERLKGVDSTLKIQPAKLEDSAVYLCASSLGEQGASEQYFGPGTRLTVT.

The genes are TRBV19 and TRBJ1-1, with 10 bases matching TRBD1. The V and J ends lost 9 bases and 9 bases, in that order; junction bases with no gene match: 10. This CDR3 is built from 13 residues. Germline V lookup: CDR1 LNHDA, CDR2 SQIVND (reference sequence). The CDR3, as DNA: TGTGCCAGCAGACCTCGGGACAGGGGTAAAGCTTTCTTT. It translates to CASRPRDRGKAFF. The complete variable domain, with remaining parts taken from reference TRBV19 and TRBJ1-1, reads DGGITQSPKYLFRKEGQNVTLSCEQNLNHDAMYWYRQDPGQGLRLIYYSQIVNDFQKGDIAEGYSVSREKKESFPLTVTSAQKNPTAFYLCASRPRDRGKAFFGQGTRLTVV.

In this sample, this clone turned up many times. This chain uses TRBV13 with TRBJ2-7; D remains ambiguous. The germline gives CDR1 PRHDT, CDR2 FYEKMQ (reference sequence). V was clipped by 5 bases and J by 2 bases, with 4 bases between them. CDR3 size: 11 residues. CDR3 sequence: CASSRTYEQYF. CDR3 nucleotide sequence: TGTGCCAGCAGCAGGACCTACGAGCAGTACTTC.

The V gene is TRBV9, the J gene TRBJ2-7; D might be TRBD2 (5 bases). V lost 0 bases and J lost 5, with 15 bases in between. There are 15 residues in the CDR3. CDR1 SGDLS and CDR2 YYNGEE come from the germline V gene. The CDR3 protein is CASSVDPTGMDEQYF. In DNA, the CDR3 is TGTGCCAGCAGCGTAGACCCTACGGGGATGGACGAGCAGTACTTC.

This clone came up a few times. The rearrangement joins TRBV28 to TRBJ2-7; D might be TRBD2 (6 bases). CDR1 MDHEN and CDR2 SYDVKM come from the germline V gene. V lost 7 bases, J lost 2 bases, and 15 bases lay in between. The CDR3 loop spans 14 amino acids. CDR3 DNA sequence: TGTGCCAGCACCCTGGCCGGGGGAGCCTACGAGCAGTACTTC. Translation gives CASTLAGGAYEQYF.

This clone showed up just once. This chain joins TRBV10-2 and TRBJ2-2, with 14 bases lining up with TRBD2. Germline V CDR1 and CDR2: WSHSY, SAAADI. The CDR3 spans 17 residues. Trimming took 6 bases from V and 0 from J; bases not matched to a gene: 3. CDR3 amino acids: CASRGTSGSPNTGELFF. The DNA of the CDR3 is TGCGCCAGCAGAGGGACTAGCGGGAGCCCGAACACCGGGGAGCTGTTTTTT.

For this clone: One end of the junction is discordant with germline, which a read error may explain. V and J are TRBV7-9 and TRBJ1-2, with D possibly being TRBD1 (5 bases). There are 13 residues in the CDR3. Germline-derived CDR1 and CDR2 are SEHNR and FQNEAQ (reference sequence). The CDR3 loop is CASSYRWDYGNTF. The CDR3 DNA is TGTGCCAGCAGCTATAGGTGGGACTATGGCAACACCTTC.

J is TRBJ1-5 and V is TRBV28; D perhaps matches TRBD1 (5 bases). The CDR3 has 15 residues. V dropped 4 bases and J dropped 0 bases, with 10 bases sitting between them. Per the germline V gene, CDR1 is MDHEN and CDR2 is SYDVKM. The CDR3 sequence is CASSWGSHSNQPQHF. In nucleotides, the CDR3 is TGTGCCAGCAGTTGGGGCAGCCATAGCAATCAGCCCCAGCATTTT.